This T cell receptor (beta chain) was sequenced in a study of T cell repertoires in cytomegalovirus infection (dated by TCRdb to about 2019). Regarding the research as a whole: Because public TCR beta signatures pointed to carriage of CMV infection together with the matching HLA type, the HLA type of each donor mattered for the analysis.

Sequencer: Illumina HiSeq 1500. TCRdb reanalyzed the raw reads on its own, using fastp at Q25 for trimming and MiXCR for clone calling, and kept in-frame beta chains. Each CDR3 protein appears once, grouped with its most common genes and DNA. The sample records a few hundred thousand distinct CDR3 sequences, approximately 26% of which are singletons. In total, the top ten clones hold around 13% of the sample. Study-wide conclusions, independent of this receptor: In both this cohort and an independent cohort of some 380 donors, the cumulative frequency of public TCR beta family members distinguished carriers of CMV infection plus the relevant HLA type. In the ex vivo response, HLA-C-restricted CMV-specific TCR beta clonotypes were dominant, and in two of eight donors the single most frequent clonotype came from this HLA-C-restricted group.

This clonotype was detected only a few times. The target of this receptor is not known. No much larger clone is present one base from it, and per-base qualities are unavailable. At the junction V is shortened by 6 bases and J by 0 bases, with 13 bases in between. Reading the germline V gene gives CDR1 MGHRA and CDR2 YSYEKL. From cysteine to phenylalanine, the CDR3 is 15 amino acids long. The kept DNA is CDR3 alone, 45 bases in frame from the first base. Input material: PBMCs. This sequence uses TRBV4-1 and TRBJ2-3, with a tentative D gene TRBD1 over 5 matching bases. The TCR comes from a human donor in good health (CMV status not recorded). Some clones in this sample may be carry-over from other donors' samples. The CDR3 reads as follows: CASRPPGLSTDTQYF. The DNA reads TGCGCCAGCAGGCCCCCAGGGTTGAGCACAGATACGCAGTATTTT.